The rows below give T cell receptor beta chains drawn from one sample of a study of T-cell reconstitution after alpha-beta-depleted transplantation in children. TCRdb reprocessed the PCR reads via MiXCR and lists one record per CDR3 protein. The table records approximately 190,000 distinct CDR3 sequences, about 8.4% of them present only once. The sequencing here drew on PBMCs, mostly from graft donor cells, taken 360 days after TCRalphabeta/CD19-depleted stem cell transplant. Receptors originate from a male patient aged 2 to 9 who had a stem cell transplant for acute myeloid leukemia, so the T cells may come from the graft donor. CDR3s include the opening cysteine and the closing phenylalanine or tryptophan. A D gene is named only where the DNA matches it firmly. Clone size, where shown, is once, few, many, or a class for clones that have expanded.

>-|TRBV21-1|TRBJ1-4|-
TGTGCCAGCAGCAAAGCCGAAGGGGCAGGGAGGATTGAAAAACTGTTTTTT
CASSKAEGAGRIEKLFF
>-|TRBV19|TRBJ2-1|-
TGTGCCAGTAGTATAGATAAAGAGAATGAGCAGTTCTTC
CASSIDKENEQFF
>many|TRBV9|TRBJ1-6|-
TGTGCCAGCAGCGTCGGGAATTCACCCCTCCACTTT
CASSVGNSPLHF
>few|TRBV4-1|TRBJ2-7|-
TGCGCCAGCAGCCGGTGGTTTATCCTCCCAAACCGATACGAGCAGTACTTC
CASSRWFILPNRYEQYF
>-|TRBV12-3/TRBV12-4|TRBJ1-2|-
TGTGCCAGCAGTTTAGGACCTTACTATGGCTACACCTTC
CASSLGPYYGYTF
>many|TRBV5-1|TRBJ1-1|-
TGCGCCAGCAGCTTCACAGGAGGATCGGAAGCTTTCTTT
CASSFTGGSEAFF
>-|TRBV12-3/TRBV12-4|TRBJ2-1|TRBD2
TGTGCCAGCAGTTTGCGGACGCCAGGGCTAGCGGGAGGTCCCTCCTACAATGAGCAGTTCTTC
CASSLRTPGLAGGPSYNEQFF
>few|TRBV27|TRBJ2-7|TRBD2
TGTGCCAGCAGTTTATTATCCTATGGGGGGAGGGGCTACTACGAGCAGTACTTC
CASSLLSYGGRGYYEQYF
>many|TRBV7-2|TRBJ2-3|TRBD1
TGTGCCAGCAGCTCACAGGGGGCGCGAACAGATACGCAGTATTTT
CASSSQGARTDTQYF
>many|TRBV5-5|TRBJ2-7|-
TGTGCCAGCAGCCCCCGCAATTTCGAGCAGTACTTC
CASSPRNFEQYF
>many|TRBV5-1|TRBJ2-3|-
TGCGCCAGCAGCTTGGATCGGCGGTCCACAGATACGCAGTATTTT
CASSLDRRSTDTQYF
>few|TRBV5-1|TRBJ2-4|-
TGCGCCAGCAGCTTGGTCCCAGGGGTGGTCATTCAGTACTTC
CASSLVPGVVIQYF
>-|TRBV19|TRBJ1-5|TRBD1
TGTGCCAGTATCCCCGTGGGGACAGGGGAAATTTACGATCAGCCCCAGCATTTT
CASIPVGTGEIYDQPQHF
>many|TRBV12-5|TRBJ2-1|TRBD2
TGTGCTAGTGGTTTGGGCGGGACTAGCGCGTACAATGAGCAGTTCTTC
CASGLGGTSAYNEQFF
>many|TRBV6-5|TRBJ2-7|TRBD2
TGTGCCAGCAATAACCAGGGAGGGATAACCTACGAGCAGTACTTC
CASNNQGGITYEQYF
>many|TRBV7-2|TRBJ2-3|-
TGTGCCAGCACCGGGACACCACCTTGGTGGGCTAGCACAGATACGCAGTATTTT
CASTGTPPWWASTDTQYF
>many|TRBV28|TRBJ1-2|-
TGTGCCAGCAGACAGAGCCTAAACTATGGCTACACCTTC
CASRQSLNYGYTF
>-|TRBV15|TRBJ2-7|-
TGTGCCACCAGCAGAGATTTGGGGAAGAGCTACGAGCAGTACTTC
CATSRDLGKSYEQYF
>-|TRBV12-3/TRBV12-4|TRBJ1-1|-
TGTGCCAGCAGTTTAGCCCAGGGTTGGGAAGGCGAAGCTTTCTTT
CASSLAQGWEGEAFF
>-|TRBV6-5|TRBJ1-4|-
TGTGCCAGCAGTTACTCGACCGGGGAAAAACTGTTTTTT
CASSYSTGEKLFF
>-|TRBV6-6|TRBJ2-5|-
TGTGCCAGCAGTTTGACCCATGTGACCCAGTACTTC
CASSLTHVTQYF
>few|TRBV2|TRBJ2-2|TRBD2
TGTGCCAACACAGCGGGGGAGAACACCGGGGAGCTGTTTTTT
CANTAGENTGELFF
>-|TRBV29-1|TRBJ2-7|-
TGCAGCGTGCGGACGGGACTCCTCGCGCAGCAGTACTTC
CSVRTGLLAQQYF
>-|TRBV9|TRBJ2-3|-
TGTGCCAGCAGCGTAGATCTCCTCCCAGATACGCAGTATTTT
CASSVDLLPDTQYF
>many|TRBV29-1|TRBJ2-3|TRBD1
TGCAGCGTCGCTGGGACAGCCACACGGGGCACAGATACGCAGTATTTT
CSVAGTATRGTDTQYF
>-|TRBV7-3|TRBJ1-2|-
TGTGCCAGCAGTCCTTCCGGGACCCAAACACATGGCTACACCTTC
CASSPSGTQTHGYTF
>-|TRBV4-3|TRBJ1-1|TRBD1
TGCGCCAGCAGTCGAGGACAGGTGGACACTGAAGCTTTCTTT
CASSRGQVDTEAFF
>few|TRBV12-5|TRBJ2-3|-
TGTGCTAGTGGTGGGCCGGGGGAGGAGAAAGATACGCAGTATTTT
CASGGPGEEKDTQYF
>-|TRBV20-1|TRBJ2-3|-
TGCAGTGCTCCTCCGGGACCGGGACCACCCGGCCCCACAGATACGCAGTATTTT
CSAPPGPGPPGPTDTQYF
>many|TRBV7-2|TRBJ2-3|-
TGTGCCAGCAGCTTTTGGGACCACACAGATACGCAGTATTTT
CASSFWDHTDTQYF
>few|TRBV20-1|TRBJ2-5|TRBD2
TGCAGTGCCTATATCCAGACTAGCGGGGGGGAAGAGACCCAGTACTTC
CSAYIQTSGGEETQYF
>-|TRBV20-1|TRBJ2-2|-
TGCAGTGCTAGAGATTTCTCCGGGGAGCTGTTTTTT
CSARDFSGELFF
>-|TRBV5-1|TRBJ1-4|TRBD1
TGCGCCAGCAGCTCCGGACAGGGAGTGGAAAAACTGTTTTTT
CASSSGQGVEKLFF
>few|TRBV7-2|TRBJ2-3|-
TGTGCCAGCAGCTTTCACGCGGTACTCAGCACAGATACGCAGTATTTT
CASSFHAVLSTDTQYF
>few|TRBV20-1|TRBJ1-1|-
TGCAGTGCTAGAGGCCTCCTGACAGGTCCCACTGAAGCTTTCTTT
CSARGLLTGPTEAFF
>-|TRBV5-5|TRBJ2-2|TRBD2
TGTGCCAGCACCTATGGACTAGCGGGGGGGCCATCCGGGGAGCTGTTTTTT
CASTYGLAGGPSGELFF
>many|TRBV20-1|TRBJ2-3|-
TGCAGTGCTAGAGATTTGTGGCCAGCGGGTGACCTTTCTAGCACAGATACGCAGTATTTT
CSARDLWPAGDLSSTDTQYF
>-|TRBV5-8|TRBJ2-5|TRBD2
TGTGCCAGCAGCTTGGGTGCGGCTAGCGGAGCTCAAGAGACCCAGTACTTC
CASSLGAASGAQETQYF
>few|TRBV6-1|TRBJ2-7|-
TGTGCCAGCAGTGAAACGAGGGAGCAGTACTTC
CASSETREQYF
>many|TRBV25-1|TRBJ1-2|-
TGTGCCAGCAGTGAACCCCAACGTACTGGCTACACCTTC
CASSEPQRTGYTF
>many|TRBV4-1|TRBJ2-5|-
TGCGCCAGCAGCGGTGAAGGGGTAGAGACCCAGTACTTC
CASSGEGVETQYF
>-|TRBV29-1|TRBJ2-3|TRBD2
TGCAGCGTTGAAGATAGTAGCGGGAGCTTCAGCACAGATACGCAGTATTTT
CSVEDSSGSFSTDTQYF
>once|TRBV18|TRBJ1-3|-
TGTGCCAGCTCACCACCGTCGGGGTCTGGAAACCCCATATATTTT
CASSPPSGSGNPIYF
>many|TRBV29-1|TRBJ2-7|TRBD2
TGCAGCGTTGAAGCTCCTCCACTAGCGGGAGGGCCCTACGAGCAGTACTTC
CSVEAPPLAGGPYEQYF
>few|TRBV12-3/TRBV12-4|TRBJ2-3|TRBD1
TGTGCCAGCAGTCTCGGGACAGGGGACCGCACAGATACGCAGTATTTT
CASSLGTGDRTDTQYF
>-|TRBV7-3|TRBJ2-5|-
TGTGCCAGCAGCCTAGCAGGGGATGAGACCCAGTACTTC
CASSLAGDETQYF
>-|TRBV20-1|TRBJ2-2|-
TGCAGTGCGGAAACAGGCCCCGGAGAGCTGTTTTTT
CSAETGPGELFF
>few|TRBV10-3|TRBJ1-2|-
TGTGCCATCGTGAGCGCCGATACTAACTATGGCTACACCTTC
CAIVSADTNYGYTF
>-|TRBV5-1|TRBJ1-1|TRBD1
TGCGCCAGCAGCTTGGCTAAACGACAGGGCCCTGAAGCTTTCTTT
CASSLAKRQGPEAFF
>few|TRBV20-1|TRBJ2-5|-
TGCTGTGCTAGTCCCCTCCGGGAGAGCCCCCAAGAGACCCAGTACTTC
CCASPLRESPQETQYF
>-|TRBV4-1|TRBJ1-5|-
TGCGCCAGCAGCCAAGTGCGACACCGAGATTATCAGCCCCAGCATTTT
CASSQVRHRDYQPQHF
>-|TRBV29-1|TRBJ2-1|-
TGCAGCTCATACATTAGCAATGAGCAGTTCTTC
CSSYISNEQFF
>many|TRBV20-1|TRBJ2-5|-
TGCAGTGCTAGAGTACGCAGTCTGACGGAGACCCAGTACTTC
CSARVRSLTETQYF
>many|TRBV12-3/TRBV12-4|TRBJ1-1|-
TGTGCCAGCAGTCCTATTGAGGGAATGAACACTGAAGCTTTCTTT
CASSPIEGMNTEAFF
>-|TRBV7-2|TRBJ2-3|-
TGTGCCAGCAGCGCCCGTCCGTACACAGATACGCAGTATTTT
CASSARPYTDTQYF
>many|TRBV7-6|TRBJ1-3|-
TGTGCCAGCAGCTTAGTTACGGGAACCTCTGGAAACACCATATATTTT
CASSLVTGTSGNTIYF
>many|TRBV4-1|TRBJ2-3|-
TGCGCCAGCAGCCAAGATCGGAGTCTAGCGACAGATACGCAGTATTTT
CASSQDRSLATDTQYF
>-|TRBV12-3/TRBV12-4|TRBJ1-2|TRBD1
TGTGCCAGCAGCTCCCTAACAGGGGGCCTCGATGGCTACACCTTC
CASSSLTGGLDGYTF
>-|TRBV20-1|TRBJ2-7|-
TGCAGTGCTGGGACACCCTCTTCCTACGAGCAGTACTTC
CSAGTPSSYEQYF
>few|TRBV30|TRBJ1-1|-
TGTGCCTGGGGTTCCCCGGAGTCGGCTTTCTTT
CAWGSPESAFF